Included here is one TCR beta chain sequence, with context. Its antigen is not identified. The CDR3 extends over 15 amino acids. Germline V gives CDR1 SGHNT, CDR2 YENEEA. Trimming shortened V by 2 bases and J by 5 bases, and 13 bases separated the two germline ends. The sample belongs to a study of T cells in localized non-small cell lung cancer. The study, taken as a whole, reports: Clonality of T cells reached its maximum in uninvolved adjacent lung, surpassing tumor. A denser population of T cells in blood accompanied longer overall survival. Median about 58 top-100 tumor clones were shared with paired adjacent lung. Heterogeneity remains possible, as sequencing covered one tumor region only.

Assay: immunoSEQ multiplex PCR; the TCRdb copy retains only in-frame clones and omits some. The sample contains roughly 2,200 clones, 20% to 25% of which appear only once. The chain employs TRBV11-3 and TRBJ1-5; no definite D call. Sample: lung tumor tissue, taken before any cancer treatment. This clonotype originated in a man aged 40 to 75 with stage III lung adenocarcinoma. The CDR3 reads CASSLTRALYQPQHF. The CDR3 region has the DNA TGTGCCAGCAGCTTAACTAGGGCGCTCTATCAGCCCCAGCATTTT.